This is a list of T cell receptor beta chains from one sample in a study of memory CD4+ T cells and cytomegalovirus serostatus. Sequencing used immunoSEQ multiplex PCR; TCRdb keeps in-frame clones, though not all of them. Of 50,000 to 70,000 clones in the sample, about 80% were seen once. Sequencing was done on a sample of memory CD4+ T cells from blood. The receptors stem from an adult in good health and CMV-seropositive. The CDR3 runs from the conserved cysteine through the conserved F or W. Each record gives: V gene, clone size, D gene, J gene, CDR3 protein, CDR3 DNA. The D gene is left open where the match is weak. Some rows have no size entry. The others give once, few or many, or a class for an expanded clone.

TRBV28,.,.,TRBJ1-1,CASSVWRGAEAFF,TGTGCCAGCAGTGTCTGGAGGGGCGCTGAAGCTTTCTTT
TRBV16,.,.,TRBJ1-5,CASSQQEGYSNQPQHF,TGTGCCAGCAGCCAACAGGAAGGTTATAGCAATCAGCCCCAGCATTTT
TRBV18,.,.,TRBJ2-1,CASSDDSGFQFF,TGTGCCAGCTCAGATGATAGCGGTTTTCAGTTCTTC
TRBV4-2,.,.,TRBJ1-1,CASSQDGTTEAFF,TGTGCCAGCAGCCAGGACGGGACCACTGAAGCTTTCTTT
TRBV25-1,few,.,TRBJ1-5,CASSAAGEGNQPQHF,TGTGCCAGCAGTGCCGCAGGGGAAGGCAATCAGCCCCAGCATTTT
TRBV27,.,.,TRBJ2-7,CASSLGQGRNEQYF,TGTGCCAGCAGTCTGGGGCAGGGGAGGAACGAGCAGTACTTC
TRBV27,.,TRBD1,TRBJ1-2,CASSLRTGDYGYTF,TGTGCCAGCAGTTTAAGGACAGGGGACTATGGCTACACCTTC
TRBV14,.,TRBD1,TRBJ2-5,CASSQTGVLGTQYF,TGTGCCAGCAGCCAGACAGGGGTGTTAGGGACCCAGTACTTC
TRBV2,.,TRBD1,TRBJ2-1,CASSRDRPHNEQFF,TGTGCCAGCTCCCGGGACAGGCCCCACAATGAGCAGTTCTTC
TRBV5-1,.,TRBD2,TRBJ2-1,CASSWGLNNNEQFF,TGCGCCAGCAGCTGGGGACTAAACAACAATGAGCAGTTCTTC
TRBV4-3,.,TRBD2,TRBJ2-5,CASSQEAGGVRETQYF,TGCGCCAGCAGCCAAGAGGCGGGAGGGGTCCGGGAGACCCAGTACTTC
TRBV6-5,.,.,TRBJ1-1,CASSYGGDTEAFF,TGTGCCAGCAGTTACGGCGGGGATACTGAAGCTTTCTTT
TRBV7-2,.,TRBD2,TRBJ2-3,CASSLVGAGGPSDTQYF,TGTGCCAGCAGCTTAGTAGGGGCGGGAGGGCCCTCAGATACGCAGTATTTT
TRBV28,once,TRBD2,TRBJ2-7,CASSLPTSHYEQYF,TGTGCCAGCAGTTTACCGACTAGCCACTACGAGCAGTACTTC